Given below is one T cell receptor (beta chain) in context. Its antigen is currently unknown. Assay used: immunoSEQ multiplex PCR; TCRdb lists only in-frame clones, some missing. The table lists around 190,000 clones, around 88% of them singletons. The source of the sample is a study of T cell responses to AZD1222 COVID-19 vaccine. Broader study findings: Clonal diversity may have been underestimated, and the donors were mostly white British, with more females than males.

Per the germline V gene, CDR1 is SGHTA and CDR2 is FQGNSA. This CDR3 has 13 residues. Trimming cost V 5 bases and J 5 bases, with 9 bases left between them. The TCR was taken from an adult in good health. The chain couples TRBV7-2 to TRBJ1-4; D is undetermined. The sample consisted of peripheral blood, taken on day 0 of AZD1222 vaccination. In DNA, the CDR3 is TGTGCCAGCAGCATCGGGCCCAATGAAAAACTGTTTTTT. This sequence encodes CASSIGPNEKLFF.